This TCR beta chain was captured by sequencing in a study of early T cells in non-severe SARS-CoV-2 infection. Study at large: Chains from this unsorted whole-blood bulk RNA could not be paired. Findings and limits, study-wide: Reliance on VDJdb matching favored anti-spike CD8 responses; private and CD4 specificities were missed.

With 3 bases clipped from V and 4 bases from J, the junction kept 6 bases outside the gene matches. The CDR3 contains 15 residues. Germline loops: CDR1 LGHNA, CDR2 YNFKEQ. Individually, cDNA molecules had unique molecular identifiers attached to them. TCRdb called the 5' RACE reads again in MiXCR, with one record for every CDR3 protein. The table has more than 65,000 distinct CDR3 sequences, 3.5% to 6% seen once; the top ten hold roughly 3.9%. On this clonotype: Its matching antigen is unknown.

The sequencing here drew on whole blood, taken at baseline. V is TRBV4-2 and J is TRBJ1-1, with 9 bases that match TRBD1. The sequence was obtained from an adult who was a healthcare worker with PCR-confirmed SARS-CoV-2 infection or an uninfected control (not recorded which). The donor label of this sample is uncertain. The CDR3, as DNA: TGTGCCAGCAGCCAGGGACAGGGCAGTCCCACTGAAGCTTTCTTT. Its translation is CASSQGQGSPTEAFF.